This entry lists 15 T cell receptor beta chains sequenced from one sample in a study of blood T cell repertoires in COVID-19 (dated by TCRdb to 2018 to 2020). Receptors were amplified or captured by the immunoSEQ multiplex PCR assay. Not all clones reach the TCRdb copy of this immuneACCESS table, which keeps in-frame sequences only. Checked studies attribute under half of the gap to unresolved V genes and leave the rest unexplained. This sample is represented by approximately 260,000 clones; roughly 90% of them were singletons. The top ten hold roughly 2.1% of the sample. The sequenced material came from peripheral blood. These receptors originate from a man aged 50-59 years with acute or convalescent COVID-19.

This chain uses TRBV5-4 with TRBJ2-5, with D perhaps TRBD1 (6 bases). This CDR3 region has 16 residues. Germline loops: CDR1 SGHNT, CDR2 YYREEE (reference sequence). Trimming left V 0 bases short and J 4 bases short, with 16 bases between. Here the CDR3 DNA reads TGTGCCAGCAGCTTGGGGGCGGACAGACACGGAGAGACCCAGTACTTC. This codes for CASSLGADRHGETQYF.

The V and J genes are TRBV5-1 and TRBJ2-7; TRBD1 is a possible D gene (7 bases). V lost 4 bases, J lost 3 bases, and 17 bases lay in between. CDR1 is SGHRS and CDR2 is YFSETQ in the germline V gene. There are 15 residues in the CDR3. The CDR3 here is CASSTRTGGGYEQYF. The DNA for the CDR3 is TGCGCCAGCAGCACACGGACAGGAGGGGGCTACGAGCAGTACTTC.

The rearrangement links TRBV19 to TRBJ2-7; the match to TRBD1 covers 10 bases. Germline CDR1 LNHDA, CDR2 SQIVND (reference sequence). This CDR3 is 15 amino acids long. V shed 6 bases and J 4 bases; nucleotides not matched to a gene: 9. The CDR3, as DNA: TGTGCCAGTAGCCACCCGGGACAGGGGTGTTACGAGCAGTACTTC. Encoded protein: CASSHPGQGCYEQYF.

The chain has TRBV20-1 and TRBJ1-4; 10 bases fit TRBD1. The trim removed 3 bases at V and 8 bases at J, leaving 9 bases unmatched. The V gene's germline CDR1 is DFQATT and CDR2 SNEGSKA (reference sequence). This CDR3 comprises 15 residues. CDR3 protein: CSASFRDRGREKLFF. The CDR3 DNA follows: TGCAGTGCTAGTTTTCGCGACAGGGGGCGAGAAAAACTGTTTTTT.

The genes are TRBV5-8 and TRBJ1-5, with 9 bases matching TRBD1. This CDR3 has 15 amino acids. CDR1 and CDR2 from the germline V gene are SGHTS and YDEGEE. The junction had 5 bases not matched to a gene; V was cut back by 4 bases and J by 3 bases. The CDR3 DNA is TGTGCCAGCAGCAGGACAGGGGCCTTCAATCAGCCCCAGCATTTT. Encoded protein: CASSRTGAFNQPQHF.

The chain joins TRBV2 to TRBJ2-3; 8 bases agree with TRBD2. Germline trimming cut 10 bases from V and 3 bases from J; bases unmatched to any gene: 12. CDR3 size: 15 residues. Germline lookup yields CDR1 SNHLY and CDR2 FYNNEI. The CDR3 here is CAIILGTSGTDTQYF. The CDR3 DNA reads as TGTGCCATCATTCTGGGGACTAGTGGTACAGATACGCAGTATTTT.

The chain combines TRBV5-1 with TRBJ2-3; the match to TRBD1 covers 7 bases. CDR3 length: 14 residues. Germline V CDR1 and CDR2: SGHRS, YFSETQ. V shed 0 bases and J 6 bases; nucleotides not matched to a gene: 4. CDR3 protein: CASSLGRQGDTQYF. The DNA for the CDR3 is TGCGCCAGCAGCTTGGGGAGACAGGGTGATACGCAGTATTTT.

The CDR3 spells CASSRLGQGVSYEQYF. DNA for the CDR3: TGTGCCAGCAGCCGTTTAGGGCAGGGGGTCTCCTACGAGCAGTACTTC. This chain joins TRBV27 and TRBJ2-7, with TRBD1 matching over 7 bases. Looked up from germline, CDR1 is MNHEY and CDR2 is SMNVEV (reference sequence). The CDR3 has 16 residues. V was clipped by 6 bases and J by 0 bases; unmatched bases: 11.

This chain joins TRBV7-2 and TRBJ1-1, with TRBD1 as a possible D gene (5 bases). Trimming cost V 0 bases and J 5 bases, with 13 bases left between them. The germline CDR1 and CDR2 sequences are SGHTA and FQGNSA. This CDR3 is built from 15 residues. The CDR3 nucleotides are TGTGCCAGCAGCTTAGCGGGGCCAGTATGGACTGAAGCTTTCTTT. Protein sequence: CASSLAGPVWTEAFF.

V is TRBV6-5 and J is TRBJ2-7; D is undetermined. CDR1 and CDR2 (germline): MNHEY, SVGAGI. This CDR3 spans 14 amino acids. The V gene lost 8 bases and the J gene lost 1 base, with 15 bases spanning the gap. CDR3 DNA sequence: TGTGCCAGCGGAAACCGGGTCGAATCCTACGAGCAGTACTTC. Translated, it gives CASGNRVESYEQYF.

This chain connects TRBV6-5 to TRBJ2-5, with TRBD1 as a possible D gene (6 bases). CDR1 is MNHEY, CDR2 SVGAGI, per germline. The CDR3 spans 13 residues. V lost 3 bases, J lost 5 bases, and 10 bases lay in between. CDR3 loop: CASSYQGTETQYF. The CDR3 nucleotides read TGTGCCAGCAGTTATCAGGGGACCGAGACCCAGTACTTC.

The CDR3 sequence is CASSSSGRRTYNEQFF. CDR3 sequence (DNA): TGTGCCAGCAGCTCAAGCGGACGCCGGACCTACAATGAGCAGTTCTTC. The chain recombines TRBV5-6 with TRBJ2-1; the D gene is possibly TRBD2 (5 bases). V lost 3 bases to trimming and J lost 2 bases, with 15 bases between them. Germline V lookup: CDR1 SGHDT, CDR2 YYEEEE. The CDR3 runs to 16 residues.

The chain is built from TRBV15 and TRBJ1-2, with D possibly TRBD1 on 5 matching bases. Germline V lookup: CDR1 LNHNV, CDR2 YYDKDF (reference sequence). V dropped 0 bases and J dropped 8 bases, with 16 bases sitting between them. The CDR3 has 15 residues. CDR3: CATSRDSTVSMGYTF. The CDR3 nucleotides are TGTGCCACCAGCAGAGATTCGACAGTTTCTATGGGCTACACCTTC.

This clone showed up just once. The rearrangement links TRBV9 to TRBJ1-3; 7 positions agree with TRBD1. Germline V gene sequence: CDR1 SGDLS, CDR2 YYNGEE. The CDR3 runs to 15 residues. The trim removed 3 bases at V and 0 bases at J, leaving 3 bases unmatched. This chain's CDR3 is CASSGQGVSGNTIYF. CDR3 sequence (DNA): TGTGCCAGCAGCGGACAGGGTGTCTCTGGAAACACCATATATTTT.

This rearrangement joins TRBV2 to TRBJ1-1, with D hard to call. Looked up from germline, CDR1 is SNHLY and CDR2 is FYNNEI. V shed 6 bases and J shed 3 bases, with 14 bases lying between them. This CDR3 region has 14 residues. CDR3 region: CASSQEQRYTEAFF. CDR3 DNA sequence: TGTGCCAGCAGCCAAGAACAGAGATACACTGAAGCTTTCTTT.